This T cell receptor (beta chain) originates from a study of OX40 agonist ivuxolimab in advanced cancers. Profiled with immunoSEQ multiplex PCR; TCRdb holds only in-frame clones, not every one. The table shows about 76,000 clones, with 85% to 90% occurring only once. The ends were cut back, 5 bases at V and 6 bases at J, with 10 bases in the middle. CDR3 size: 13 residues. The germline CDR1 and CDR2 sequences are WNHNN and SYGVQD (reference sequence). This sequence joins TRBV10-1 and TRBJ2-2; D remains ambiguous. The sample consisted of CD4+ or CD8+ T cells sorted from blood, taken in a trial of the OX40 agonist ivuxolimab. This receptor was obtained from an adult with an advanced solid tumor such as melanoma, head and neck, liver or kidney cancer. The CDR3 loop reads CASSIVSSGELFF. Here the CDR3 DNA reads TGCGCCAGCAGTATCGTGTCCTCCGGGGAGCTGTTTTTT.